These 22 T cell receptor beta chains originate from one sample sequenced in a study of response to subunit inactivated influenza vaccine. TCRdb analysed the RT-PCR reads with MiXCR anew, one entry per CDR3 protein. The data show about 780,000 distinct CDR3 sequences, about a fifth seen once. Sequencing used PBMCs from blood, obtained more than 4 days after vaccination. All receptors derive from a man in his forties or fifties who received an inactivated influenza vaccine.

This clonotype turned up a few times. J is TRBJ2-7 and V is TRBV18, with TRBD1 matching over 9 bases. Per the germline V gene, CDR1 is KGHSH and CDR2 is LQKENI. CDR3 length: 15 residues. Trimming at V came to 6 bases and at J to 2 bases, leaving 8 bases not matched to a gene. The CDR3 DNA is TGTGCCAGCTCGTCCCCGGGACAGGGCCCCTACGAGCAGTACTTC. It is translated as CASSSPGQGPYEQYF. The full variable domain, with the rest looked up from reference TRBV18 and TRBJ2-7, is NAGVMQNPRHLVRRRGQEARLRCSPMKGHSHVYWYRQLPEEGLKFMVYLQKENIIDESGMPKERFSAEFPKEGPSILRIQQVVRGDSAAYFCASSSPGQGPYEQYFGPGTRLTVT.

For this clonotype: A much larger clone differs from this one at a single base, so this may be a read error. CDR3 loop: CDSSLGTALSSGANVLTF. The CDR3, as DNA: TGCGACAGCAGCTTGGGGACAGCCCTTAGCTCTGGGGCCAACGTCCTGACTTTC. The V gene is TRBV5-1, the J gene TRBJ2-6; 7 bases are shared with TRBD1. Germline V gene data show CDR1 as SGHRS and CDR2 as YFSETQ. The CDR3 runs to 18 residues.

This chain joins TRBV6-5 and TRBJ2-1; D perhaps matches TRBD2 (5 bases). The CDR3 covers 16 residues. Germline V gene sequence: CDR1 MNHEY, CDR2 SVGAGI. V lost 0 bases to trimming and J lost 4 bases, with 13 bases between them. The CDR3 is CASSYSDAGFYNEQFF. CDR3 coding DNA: TGTGCCAGCAGTTACTCCGATGCGGGCTTTTACAATGAGCAGTTCTTC.

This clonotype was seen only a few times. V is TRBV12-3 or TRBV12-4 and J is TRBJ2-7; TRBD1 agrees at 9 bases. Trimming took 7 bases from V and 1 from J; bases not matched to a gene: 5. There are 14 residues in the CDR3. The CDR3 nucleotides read TGTGCCAGCACCCCGACAGGGGGGTCCTACGAGCAGTACTTC. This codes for CASTPTGGSYEQYF.

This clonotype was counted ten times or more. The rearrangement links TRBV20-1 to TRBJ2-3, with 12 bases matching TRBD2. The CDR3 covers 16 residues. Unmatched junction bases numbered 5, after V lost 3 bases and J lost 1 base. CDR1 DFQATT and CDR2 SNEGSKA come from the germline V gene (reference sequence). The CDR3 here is CSARSTSGGRTDTQYF. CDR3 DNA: TGCAGTGCTAGGTCGACTAGCGGGGGACGCACAGATACGCAGTATTTT.

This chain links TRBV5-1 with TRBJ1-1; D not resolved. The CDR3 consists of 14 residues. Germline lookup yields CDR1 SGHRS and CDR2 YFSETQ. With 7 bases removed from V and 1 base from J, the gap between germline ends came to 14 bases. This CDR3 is CASHMGIRNTEAFF. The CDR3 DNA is TGCGCCAGCCACATGGGGATAAGGAACACTGAAGCTTTCTTT.

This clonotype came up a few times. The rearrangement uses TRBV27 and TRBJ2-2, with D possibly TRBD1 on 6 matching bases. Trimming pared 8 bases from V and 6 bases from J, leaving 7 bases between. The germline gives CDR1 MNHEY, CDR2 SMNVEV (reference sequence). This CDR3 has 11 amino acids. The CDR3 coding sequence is TGTGCCAGCTACAGGGCCGGGGAGCTGTTTTTT. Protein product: CASYRAGELFF.

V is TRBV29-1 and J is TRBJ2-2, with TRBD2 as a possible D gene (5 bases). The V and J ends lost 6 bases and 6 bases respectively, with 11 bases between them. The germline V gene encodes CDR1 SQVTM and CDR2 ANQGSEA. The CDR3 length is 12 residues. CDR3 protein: CSVGGRSGELFF. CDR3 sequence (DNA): TGCAGCGTCGGAGGTCGGTCCGGGGAGCTGTTTTTT.

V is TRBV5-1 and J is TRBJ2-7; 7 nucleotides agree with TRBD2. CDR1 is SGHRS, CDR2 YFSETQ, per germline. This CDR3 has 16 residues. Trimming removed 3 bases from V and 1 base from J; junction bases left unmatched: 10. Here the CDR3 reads CASSYTGEGISYEQYF. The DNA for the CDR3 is TGCGCCAGCAGCTATACCGGGGAGGGTATTTCCTACGAGCAGTACTTC.

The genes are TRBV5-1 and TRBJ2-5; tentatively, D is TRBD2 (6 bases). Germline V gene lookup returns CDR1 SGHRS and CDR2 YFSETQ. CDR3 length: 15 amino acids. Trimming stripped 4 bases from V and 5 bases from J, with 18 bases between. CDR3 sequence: CASSKGTESRETQYF. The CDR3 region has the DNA TGCGCCAGCAGCAAAGGGACTGAGAGTAGGGAGACCCAGTACTTC.

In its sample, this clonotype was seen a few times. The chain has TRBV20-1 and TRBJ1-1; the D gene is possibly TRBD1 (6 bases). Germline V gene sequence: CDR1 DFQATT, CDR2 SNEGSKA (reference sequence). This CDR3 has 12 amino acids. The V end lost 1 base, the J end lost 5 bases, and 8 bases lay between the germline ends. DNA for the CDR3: TGCAGTGCTAGAGTGAGGGGGACTGAAGCTTTCTTT. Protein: CSARVRGTEAFF.

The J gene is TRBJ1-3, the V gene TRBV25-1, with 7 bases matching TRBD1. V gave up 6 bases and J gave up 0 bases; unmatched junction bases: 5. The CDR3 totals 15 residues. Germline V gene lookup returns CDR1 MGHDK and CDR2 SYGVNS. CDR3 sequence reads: CASSHAGGSGNTIYF. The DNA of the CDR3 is TGTGCCAGCAGCCACGCAGGGGGCTCTGGAAACACCATATATTTT.

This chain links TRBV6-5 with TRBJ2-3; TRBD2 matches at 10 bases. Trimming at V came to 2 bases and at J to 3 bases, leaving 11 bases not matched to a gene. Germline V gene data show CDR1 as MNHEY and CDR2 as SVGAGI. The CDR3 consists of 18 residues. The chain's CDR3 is CASSYPTVSGGGTDTQYF. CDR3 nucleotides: TGTGCCAGCAGTTACCCGACAGTAAGCGGGGGGGGTACAGATACGCAGTATTTT.

The CDR3, as DNA: TGCAGTGCTGAACCCTTACTAGGAAGCGAGCAGTACTTC. This translates into CSAEPLLGSEQYF. The genes are TRBV20-1 and TRBJ2-7, with D possibly matching TRBD2 (5 bases). CDR3 length: 13 residues. CDR1 and CDR2 from the germline V gene are DFQATT and SNEGSKA (reference sequence). V was trimmed by 5 bases and J by 6 bases, leaving 17 bases between them.

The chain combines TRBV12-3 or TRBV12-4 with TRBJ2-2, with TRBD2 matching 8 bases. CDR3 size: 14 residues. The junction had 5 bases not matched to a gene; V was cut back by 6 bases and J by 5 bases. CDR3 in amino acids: CASSRGGKTGELFF. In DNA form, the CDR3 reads TGTGCCAGCAGCCGGGGGGGAAAAACCGGGGAGCTGTTTTTT.

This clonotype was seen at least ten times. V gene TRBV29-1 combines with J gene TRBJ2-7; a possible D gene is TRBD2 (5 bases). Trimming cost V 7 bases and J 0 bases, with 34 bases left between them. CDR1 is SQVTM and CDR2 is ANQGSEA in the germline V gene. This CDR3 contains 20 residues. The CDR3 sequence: CSAHPHDLLGNTTFSYEQYF. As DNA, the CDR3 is TGCAGCGCCCACCCCCACGACCTCCTCGGGAATACGACCTTCTCCTACGAGCAGTACTTC.

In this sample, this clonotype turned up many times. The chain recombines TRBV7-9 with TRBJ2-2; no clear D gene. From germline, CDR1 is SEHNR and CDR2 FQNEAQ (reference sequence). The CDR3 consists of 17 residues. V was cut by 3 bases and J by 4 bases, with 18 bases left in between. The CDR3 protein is CASSFPRSKPGTGELFF. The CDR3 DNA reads TGTGCCAGCAGCTTCCCCCGTTCTAAACCGGGCACCGGGGAGCTGTTTTTT.

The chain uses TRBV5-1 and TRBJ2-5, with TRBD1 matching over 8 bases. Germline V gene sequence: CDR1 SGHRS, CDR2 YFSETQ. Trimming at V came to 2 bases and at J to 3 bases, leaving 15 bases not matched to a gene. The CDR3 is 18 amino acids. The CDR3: CASSFGQGGAVTKETQYF. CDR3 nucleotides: TGCGCCAGCAGCTTTGGACAGGGCGGAGCCGTAACCAAAGAGACCCAGTACTTC.

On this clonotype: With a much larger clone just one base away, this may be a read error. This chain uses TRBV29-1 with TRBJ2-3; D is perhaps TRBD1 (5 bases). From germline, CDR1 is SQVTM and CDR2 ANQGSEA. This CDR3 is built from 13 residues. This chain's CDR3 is CSVQRPLTGTQYF. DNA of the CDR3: TGCAGCGTCCAACGGCCGCTCACAGGTACGCAGTATTTT.

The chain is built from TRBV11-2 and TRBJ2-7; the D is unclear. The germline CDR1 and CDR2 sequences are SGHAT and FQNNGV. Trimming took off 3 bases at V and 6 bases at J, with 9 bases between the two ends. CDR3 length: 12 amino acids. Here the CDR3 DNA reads TGTGCCAGCAGCTTGGGATACGCCGAGCAGTACTTC. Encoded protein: CASSLGYAEQYF.

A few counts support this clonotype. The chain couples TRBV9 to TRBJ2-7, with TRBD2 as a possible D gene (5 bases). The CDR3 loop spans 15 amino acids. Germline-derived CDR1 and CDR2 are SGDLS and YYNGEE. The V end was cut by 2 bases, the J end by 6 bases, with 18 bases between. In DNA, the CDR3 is TGTGCCAGCAGCGTCGACCCGAGGGTGAGTTCCGAGCAGTACTTC. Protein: CASSVDPRVSSEQYF.

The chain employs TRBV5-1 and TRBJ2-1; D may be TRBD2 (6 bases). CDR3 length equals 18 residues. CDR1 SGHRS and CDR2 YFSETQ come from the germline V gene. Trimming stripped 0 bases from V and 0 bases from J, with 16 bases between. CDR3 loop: CASSLALAAYPSYNEQFF. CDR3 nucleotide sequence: TGCGCCAGCAGCTTGGCACTAGCCGCCTATCCCTCCTACAATGAGCAGTTCTTC.